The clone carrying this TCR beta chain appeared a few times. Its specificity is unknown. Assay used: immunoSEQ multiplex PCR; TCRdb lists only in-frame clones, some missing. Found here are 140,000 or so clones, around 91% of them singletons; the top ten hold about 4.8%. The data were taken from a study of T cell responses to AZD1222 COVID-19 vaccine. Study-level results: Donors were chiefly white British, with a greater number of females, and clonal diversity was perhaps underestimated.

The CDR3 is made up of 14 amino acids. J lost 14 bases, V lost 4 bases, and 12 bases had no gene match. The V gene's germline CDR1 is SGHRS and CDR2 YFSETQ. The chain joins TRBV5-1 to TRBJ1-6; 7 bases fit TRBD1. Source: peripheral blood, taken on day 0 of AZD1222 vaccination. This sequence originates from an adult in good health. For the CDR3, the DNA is TGCGCCAGCAGCCAAGGGACAGTGGGAGGGTCCCTCCACTTT. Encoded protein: CASSQGTVGGSLHF.